This TCR beta chain was observed in a study of T cell repertoires in cytomegalovirus infection. Background on the study: The public TCR beta signatures pointed to both CMV infection and matching HLA type.

Germline V gene sequence: CDR1 SGHNT, CDR2 YENEEA. With 5 bases clipped from V and 4 bases from J, the junction kept 6 bases outside the gene matches. The CDR3 has 14 amino acids. TCRdb reanalysed the reads using MiXCR and keeps one entry per CDR3 protein. The sample carries about 180,000 distinct CDR3 sequences, approximately 18% recorded once. The J gene is TRBJ2-3, the V gene TRBV11-3; 7 bases are a match to TRBD1. Sequenced input: CD8+ T cells from PBMCs. This receptor was taken from a human donor in good health (CMV status not recorded). Some clones in this sample may be carry-over from other donors' samples. CDR3 sequence reads: CASSRDREPDTQYF. The CDR3 DNA reads TGTGCCAGCAGCCGCGACAGGGAACCAGATACGCAGTATTTT.